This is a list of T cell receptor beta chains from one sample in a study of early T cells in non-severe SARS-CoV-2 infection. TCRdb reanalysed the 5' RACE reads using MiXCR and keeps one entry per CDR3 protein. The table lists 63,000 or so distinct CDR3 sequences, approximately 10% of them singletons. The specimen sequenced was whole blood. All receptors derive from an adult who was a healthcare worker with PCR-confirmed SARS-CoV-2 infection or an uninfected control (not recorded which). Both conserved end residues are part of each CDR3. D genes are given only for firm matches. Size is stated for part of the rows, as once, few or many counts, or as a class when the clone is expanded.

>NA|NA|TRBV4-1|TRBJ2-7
TGCGCCAGCAGCCAAGGGAGAATGGGGGCTACCTACGAGCAGTACTTC
CASSQGRMGATYEQYF
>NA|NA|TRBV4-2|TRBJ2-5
TGTGCCAGCAGCCAGGGGAGCTTTGGACTACAAGAGACCCAGTACTTC
CASSQGSFGLQETQYF
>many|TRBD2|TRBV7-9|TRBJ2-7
TGTGCCAGCAGCGTACTAGCGGGAGAGACCTACGAGCAGTACTTC
CASSVLAGETYEQYF
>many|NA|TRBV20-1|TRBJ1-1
TGCAGTGCTAGAGAACCAGGAGCGAACACTGAAGCTTTCTTT
CSAREPGANTEAFF
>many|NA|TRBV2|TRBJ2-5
TGTGCCAGCGTTGGAGGGGATGCAGAGACCCAGTACTTC
CASVGGDAETQYF
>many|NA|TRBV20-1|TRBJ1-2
TGCAGTGCCGCAGCGGGGGGGAACTATGGCTACACCTTC
CSAAAGGNYGYTF
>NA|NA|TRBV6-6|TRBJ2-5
TGTGCCAGCAGTTACTACGGAAGGCCGGAGACCCAGTACTTC
CASSYYGRPETQYF
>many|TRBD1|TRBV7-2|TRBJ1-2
TGTGCCAGCAGCTTAGCCCCGGACAGGGGGGGTGTTGGCTACACCTTC
CASSLAPDRGGVGYTF
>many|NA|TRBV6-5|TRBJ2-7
TGTGCCAGCAGGGACAACCGGGCCGCCTACGAGCAGTACTTC
CASRDNRAAYEQYF
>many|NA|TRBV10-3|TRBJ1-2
TGTGCCATCAGTGAGTCTCCAGGTCCAAACTATGGCTACACCTTC
CAISESPGPNYGYTF
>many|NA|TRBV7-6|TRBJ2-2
TGTGCCAGCAGCTCAGAGTGGACCGGGGAGCTGTTTTTT
CASSSEWTGELFF
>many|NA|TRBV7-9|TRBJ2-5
TGTGCCAGCAGCTTAGCGGACACTCCAGAGACCCAGTACTTC
CASSLADTPETQYF
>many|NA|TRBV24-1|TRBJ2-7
TGTGCCACCAGTGAAAGACATAACTCCTACGAGCAGTACTTC
CATSERHNSYEQYF
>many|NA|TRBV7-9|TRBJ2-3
TGTGCCAGCAGCCCAAGGGATAAAATTGGTGGCACAGATACGCAGTATTTT
CASSPRDKIGGTDTQYF
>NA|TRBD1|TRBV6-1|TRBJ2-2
TGTGCCAGCAGGAATAGACAGGGCGGTAACACCGGGGAGCTGTTTTTT
CASRNRQGGNTGELFF
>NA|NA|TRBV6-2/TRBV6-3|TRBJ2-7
TGTGCCAGCATGCGTCCCCCCTACGAGCAGTACTTC
CASMRPPYEQYF
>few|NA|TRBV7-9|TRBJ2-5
TGTGCCAGCAGCTTAGCCTCACCCTTACAAGAGACCCAGTACTTC
CASSLASPLQETQYF
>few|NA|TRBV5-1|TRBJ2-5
TGCGCCAGCAGCGGCGGGGGCGGCCAGGAGACCCAGTACTTC
CASSGGGGQETQYF
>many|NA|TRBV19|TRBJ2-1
TGTGCCAGTAGTATCGCGGCGGGTGCCTACAATGAGCAGTTCTTC
CASSIAAGAYNEQFF
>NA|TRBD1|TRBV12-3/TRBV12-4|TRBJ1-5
TGTGCCAGCACCCGGACAGGGGAGCCCCATCAGCCCCAGCATTTT
CASTRTGEPHQPQHF
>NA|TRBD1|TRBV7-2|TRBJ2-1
TGTGCCAGCAGCTTAGACAGGGGTCCTTACAATGAGCAGTTCTTC
CASSLDRGPYNEQFF
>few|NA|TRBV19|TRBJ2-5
TGTGCCAGTAGTATAGACAGTGCCCGGGAGACCCAGTACTTC
CASSIDSARETQYF
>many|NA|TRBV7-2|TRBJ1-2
TGTGCCAGCAGCCCGGAGGGGGGTGGGTATGGCTACACCTTC
CASSPEGGGYGYTF
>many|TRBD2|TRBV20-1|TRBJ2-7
TGCAGTGCTCGGACTAGCGGGGGGTACGAGCAGTACTTC
CSARTSGGYEQYF
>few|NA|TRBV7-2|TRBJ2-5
TGTGCCAGCAGCTTAGGACAGACCCAAGGGACCCAGTACTTC
CASSLGQTQGTQYF
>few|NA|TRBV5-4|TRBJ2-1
TGTGCCAGCAGCTGGGCCGAAAAGACCTACAATGAGCAGTTCTTC
CASSWAEKTYNEQFF
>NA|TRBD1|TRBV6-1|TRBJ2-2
TGTGCCAGCAGTGGAGCCGGGACAGAAGCCTCGAACACCGGGGAGCTGTTTTTT
CASSGAGTEASNTGELFF
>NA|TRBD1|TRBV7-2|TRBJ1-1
TGTGCCAGCAGCATAACGACAGGGTCCACTGAAGCTTTCTTT
CASSITTGSTEAFF
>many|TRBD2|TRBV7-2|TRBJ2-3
TGTGCCAGCACCGGACTAGGAACAGATACGCAGTATTTT
CASTGLGTDTQYF